This T cell receptor beta chain was sequenced in a study of shared clonotypes between healthy human individuals. General study points: Non-shared clonotypes displayed generation probabilities falling below those of clonotypes present in all four donors.

The CDR3 spans 16 residues. Per the germline V gene, CDR1 is PRHDT and CDR2 is FYEKMQ (reference sequence). Trimming cost V 5 bases and J 6 bases; bases outside gene matches: 10. A note on this clone: No antigen is known for it.

CD45RO-negative, CCR7-positively selected cells formed the naive CD8 fraction, excluding terminally differentiated effector memory CD45RA+ cells. Donors comprised only Caucasian adults living in Nashville, Tennessee. Source study methods: Filtering differed since immunoSEQ provided only junctions, with no quality scores. The data were produced by immunoSEQ multiplex PCR, yet TCRdb's version contains in-frame clones alone and is incomplete. The V and J calls and clone size were taken over from that table, and D and trimming were inferred from the DNA. The table records millions of clones, about 95% of them present only once.

The clonotype originates from a man younger than 35 in good health. Sequencing was performed on naive CD8+ T cells sorted from blood. The genes are TRBV13 and TRBJ2-1, with TRBD2 matching over 10 bases. CDR3 amino acids: CASSAGPSGGSNEQFF. DNA of the CDR3: TGTGCCAGCAGCGCCGGTCCTAGCGGGGGAAGCAATGAGCAGTTCTTC.